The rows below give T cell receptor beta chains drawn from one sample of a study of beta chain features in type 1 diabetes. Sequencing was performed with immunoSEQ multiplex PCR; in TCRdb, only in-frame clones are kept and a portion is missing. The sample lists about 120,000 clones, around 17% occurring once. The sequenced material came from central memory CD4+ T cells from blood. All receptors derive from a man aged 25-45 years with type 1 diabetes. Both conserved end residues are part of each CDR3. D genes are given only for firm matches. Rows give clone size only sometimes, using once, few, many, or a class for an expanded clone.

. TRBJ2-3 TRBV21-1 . TGTGCCAGCAGCACCCGTGATACGCAGTATTTT CASSTRDTQYF
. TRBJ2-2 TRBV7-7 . TGTGCCAGCAGCTCTTCAGGGGCGAACACCGGGGAGCTGTTTTTT CASSSSGANTGELFF
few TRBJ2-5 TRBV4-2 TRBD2 TGTGCCAGCAGCTTGGGGCAAGCGGGGCGGCAAGAGACCCAGTACTTC CASSLGQAGRQETQYF
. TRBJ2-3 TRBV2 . TGTGCCAGCCGGAGAGACACAGATACGCAGTATTTT CASRRDTDTQYF
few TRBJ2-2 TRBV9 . TGTGCCAGCAGCGGGGGGACCCCAGGGGCCGGGGAGCTGTTTTTT CASSGGTPGAGELFF
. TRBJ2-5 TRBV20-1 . TGCAGTGCTCACAGAGGGGAGACCCAGTACTTC CSAHRGETQYF
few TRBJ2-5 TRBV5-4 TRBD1 TGTGCCAGCAGCCCGGGACAGGGTCAAGAGACCCAGTACTTC CASSPGQGQETQYF
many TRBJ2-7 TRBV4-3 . TGCGCCAGCAGCCAAATGGAGGGTGGCTACGAGCAGTACTTC CASSQMEGGYEQYF
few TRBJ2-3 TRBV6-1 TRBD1 TGTGCCAGCAGTGGGGACAGGGGGATTACAGATACGCAGTATTTT CASSGDRGITDTQYF
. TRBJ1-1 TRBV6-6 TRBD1 TGTGCCAGCAGTCGGGACAGGCAAACTGAAGCTTTCTTT CASSRDRQTEAFF
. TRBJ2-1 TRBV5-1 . TGCGCCAGCAGCCCGGGGATCAGCGGGAATGAGCAGTTCTTC CASSPGISGNEQFF
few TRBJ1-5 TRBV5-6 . TGTTCCAGCAGCTTGAAGTCGTTCGGACAGCCCCAGCATTTT CSSSLKSFGQPQHF
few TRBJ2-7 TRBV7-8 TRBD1 TGTGCCAGCAGCTTGGGACAGGTGGGCTACGAGCAGTACTTC CASSLGQVGYEQYF
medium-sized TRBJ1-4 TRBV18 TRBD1 TGTGCCAGCTCACTGGACAGGGCGCGACTGTTTTTT CASSLDRARLFF
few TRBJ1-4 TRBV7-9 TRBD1 TGTTCCAGCAGCTCGACAGGGCCTAATGAAAAACTGTTTTTT CSSSSTGPNEKLFF
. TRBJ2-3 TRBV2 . TGTGCCAGCAGGGTGGCGACAGATACGCAGTATTTT CASRVATDTQYF
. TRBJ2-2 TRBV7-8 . TGTGCCAGCAGCGGGACGCGGAACACCGGGGAGCTGTTTTTT CASSGTRNTGELFF
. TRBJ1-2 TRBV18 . TGTGCCAGCTTCACCACTCGGGACGCCTATGGCTACACCTTC CASFTTRDAYGYTF
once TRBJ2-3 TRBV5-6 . TGTGCCAGCAGCCTGGGGGCAGATACGCAGTATTTT CASSLGADTQYF
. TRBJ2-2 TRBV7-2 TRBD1 TGTGCCAGCAGCTTAGTAGGACAGGCAAGCGGGGAGCTGTTTTTT CASSLVGQASGELFF
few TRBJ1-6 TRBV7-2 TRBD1 TGTGCCAGCAGCCCCTGGGACAGGAATTCACCCCTCCACTTT CASSPWDRNSPLHF
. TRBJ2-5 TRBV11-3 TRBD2 TGTGCCAGCAGCGGACTAGCGGGCCAAGAGACCCAGTACTTC CASSGLAGQETQYF
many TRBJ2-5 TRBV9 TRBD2 TGTGCCAGCAGCGTAGGGTCCCGGCGGGGGGGCAGCGAGACCCAGTACTTC CASSVGSRRGGSETQYF
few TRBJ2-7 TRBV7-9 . TGTGCCAGCAGCCTGAACAGATACGAGCAGTACTTC CASSLNRYEQYF
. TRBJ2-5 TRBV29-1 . TGCAGCGTTGAGTTGGGGACGACGGCAGAGACCCAGTACTTC CSVELGTTAETQYF
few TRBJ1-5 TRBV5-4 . TGTGCCAGCAGCTTGGGAGGGGCGTCAGGTCAGCCCCAGCATTTT CASSLGGASGQPQHF
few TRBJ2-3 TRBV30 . TGTGCCTGGAGTAGAGGGGCAGATACGCAGTATTTT CAWSRGADTQYF
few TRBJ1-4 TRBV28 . TGTGCCAGCAGGCTGGACGGAAATAATGAAAAACTGTTTTTT CASRLDGNNEKLFF
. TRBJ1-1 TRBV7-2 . TGTGCCAGCAGCTCCTTGGACGTCTCTGAAGCTTTCTTT CASSSLDVSEAFF
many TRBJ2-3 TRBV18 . TGTGCCAGCTCACCAACATCCGAGGATACGCAGTATTTT CASSPTSEDTQYF
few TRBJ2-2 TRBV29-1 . TGCAGCGTTAAATCCAGGGCCGATACCGGGGAGCTGTTTTTT CSVKSRADTGELFF
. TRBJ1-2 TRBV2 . TGTGCCAGCACCCAGGAGGACCGCACTAACTATGGCTACACCTTC CASTQEDRTNYGYTF
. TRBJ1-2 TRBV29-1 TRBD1 TGCAGCGTACCGACAGGGTCCGGCACCACTGGCTACACCTTC CSVPTGSGTTGYTF
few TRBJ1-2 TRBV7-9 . TGTGCCAGCAGCGGCAGCCTAAGGGACTATGGCTACACCTTC CASSGSLRDYGYTF
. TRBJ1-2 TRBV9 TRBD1 TGTGCCAGCAGCGCACGTAGGGGGACAGGTGGCCTACGGGACTATGGCTACACCTTC CASSARRGTGGLRDYGYTF
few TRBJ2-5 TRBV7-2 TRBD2 TGTGCCAGCAGGTTCGGGACTAGCGGGGCCCAAGAGACCCAGTACTTC CASRFGTSGAQETQYF
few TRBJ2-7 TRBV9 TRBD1 TGTGCCAGCAGCGGACGGGATTGGGACAGCCGCCAGGAGCAGTACTTC CASSGRDWDSRQEQYF
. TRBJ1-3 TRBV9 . TGTGCCAGCAGCGTAGCTCTGTATACCTCTGGAAACACCATATATTTT CASSVALYTSGNTIYF
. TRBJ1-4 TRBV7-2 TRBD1 TGTGCCAGCAGCTACCTGGACAGGAACGACCTGTTTTTT CASSYLDRNDLFF
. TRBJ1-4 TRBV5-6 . TGTGCCAGCAGTTATACAGGGTCAACTAATGAAAAACTGTTTTTT CASSYTGSTNEKLFF
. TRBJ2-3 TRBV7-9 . TGTGCCAGCAGCTTATCCACGGGCACAGATACGCAGTATTTT CASSLSTGTDTQYF
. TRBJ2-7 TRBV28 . TGTGCCAGCAGGGGGGACCAGGGGATCCTCGAGCAGTACTTC CASRGDQGILEQYF
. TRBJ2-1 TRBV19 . TGTGCCAGTAGTATAGTTGACAGCTACAATGAGCAGTTCTTC CASSIVDSYNEQFF
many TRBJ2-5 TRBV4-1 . TGCGCCAGCAGCCAAGCGACTTATGTCGAGACCCAGTACTTC CASSQATYVETQYF